This T cell receptor (beta chain) was identified during a study of T cell responses to AZD1222 COVID-19 vaccine. General study findings and limits: Close to half of all spike-specific TCRs reportedly target regions of the variants that are unmutated. Donors skewed white British and female; clonal diversity was possibly underestimated.

The CDR3 has 14 residues. Between the trimmed V and J ends, which lost 2 bases and 5 bases, there was a span of 12 bases. Per the germline V gene, CDR1 is LGHNT and CDR2 is FRNRAP. Concerning this clone: Its target is not known.

Sequencing used immunoSEQ multiplex PCR; TCRdb keeps in-frame clones, though not all of them. Altogether about 160,000 clones are present, around 90% being singletons, with the ten largest covering approximately 3.4%. Sample: peripheral blood, taken 28 days after the second AZD1222 dose. This rearrangement joins TRBV12-5 to TRBJ2-5; weak D call: TRBD1 (6 bases). The TCR originated in an adult who received the AZD1222 COVID-19 vaccine. The CDR3, as DNA: TGTGCTAGTGGTTTGACAGGGTGGCGGGAGACCCAGTACTTC. Its protein is CASGLTGWRETQYF.